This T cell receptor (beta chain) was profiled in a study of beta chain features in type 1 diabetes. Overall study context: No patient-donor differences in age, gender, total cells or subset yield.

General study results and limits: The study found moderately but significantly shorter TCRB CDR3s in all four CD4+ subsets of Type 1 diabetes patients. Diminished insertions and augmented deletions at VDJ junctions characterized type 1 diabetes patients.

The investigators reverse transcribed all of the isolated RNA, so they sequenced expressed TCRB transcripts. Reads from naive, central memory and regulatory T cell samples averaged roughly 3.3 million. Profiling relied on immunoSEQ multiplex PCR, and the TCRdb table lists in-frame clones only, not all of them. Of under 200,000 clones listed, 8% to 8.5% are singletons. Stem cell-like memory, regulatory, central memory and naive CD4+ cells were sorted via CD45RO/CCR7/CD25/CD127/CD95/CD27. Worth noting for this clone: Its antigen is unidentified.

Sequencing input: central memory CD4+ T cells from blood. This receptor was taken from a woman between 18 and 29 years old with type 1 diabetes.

CDR3 nucleotides: TGTGCCAGCAGTGAGTCGGACGGGACAGGGTACGGGGAGCTGTTTTTT. Protein sequence: CASSESDGTGYGELFF. The chain is built from TRBV2 and TRBJ2-2; 9 positions match TRBD1. This CDR3 is 16 amino acids long. V trimming: 3 bases; J trimming: 7 bases; junction bases outside the gene matches: 9. Germline V gene data show CDR1 as SNHLY and CDR2 as FYNNEI. The full variable domain, its missing parts supplied by reference TRBV2 and TRBJ2-2, is EPEVTQTPSHQVTQMGQEVILRCVPISNHLYFYWYRQILGQKVEFLVSFYNNEISEKSEIFDDQFSVERPDGSNFTLKIRSTKLEDSAMYFCASSESDGTGYGELFFGEGSRLTVL.